This T cell receptor (beta chain) came from a study of blood T cell repertoires in COVID-19. Study in general: There were acute and convalescent COVID-19 samples, and they came from the United States, Italy and Spain. PBMCs, B-cell-depleted T cells, or T cells were the source of the cDNA or gDNA that made up the material.

The sample holds a few counts of this clone. Per the original methods: Counts of nucleated cells, estimated from reference gene primer amplification, were obtained. TCRdb's table, derived via immunoSEQ multiplex PCR, lists solely in-frame clones and lacks some. The V and J calls and clone size come from that table; D and trimming were worked out from the DNA. In the table there are some 70,000 clones, roughly 77% of which are singletons. Deletions cut 1 base from V and 2 bases from J, with 15 bases between. Germline CDR1 reads MNHEY; CDR2 reads SVGEGT. The CDR3 contains 17 residues. This sequence originates from a woman aged 70-85 years with acute or convalescent COVID-19. Sequencing used peripheral blood. The genes are TRBV6-2 or TRBV6-3 and TRBJ1-5, with D perhaps matching TRBD1 (6 bases). The CDR3 DNA follows: TGTGCCAGCAGTTACTTCGGGGGCGCGGGAGGCAATCAGCCCCAGCATTTT. Translating it yields CASSYFGGAGGNQPQHF.